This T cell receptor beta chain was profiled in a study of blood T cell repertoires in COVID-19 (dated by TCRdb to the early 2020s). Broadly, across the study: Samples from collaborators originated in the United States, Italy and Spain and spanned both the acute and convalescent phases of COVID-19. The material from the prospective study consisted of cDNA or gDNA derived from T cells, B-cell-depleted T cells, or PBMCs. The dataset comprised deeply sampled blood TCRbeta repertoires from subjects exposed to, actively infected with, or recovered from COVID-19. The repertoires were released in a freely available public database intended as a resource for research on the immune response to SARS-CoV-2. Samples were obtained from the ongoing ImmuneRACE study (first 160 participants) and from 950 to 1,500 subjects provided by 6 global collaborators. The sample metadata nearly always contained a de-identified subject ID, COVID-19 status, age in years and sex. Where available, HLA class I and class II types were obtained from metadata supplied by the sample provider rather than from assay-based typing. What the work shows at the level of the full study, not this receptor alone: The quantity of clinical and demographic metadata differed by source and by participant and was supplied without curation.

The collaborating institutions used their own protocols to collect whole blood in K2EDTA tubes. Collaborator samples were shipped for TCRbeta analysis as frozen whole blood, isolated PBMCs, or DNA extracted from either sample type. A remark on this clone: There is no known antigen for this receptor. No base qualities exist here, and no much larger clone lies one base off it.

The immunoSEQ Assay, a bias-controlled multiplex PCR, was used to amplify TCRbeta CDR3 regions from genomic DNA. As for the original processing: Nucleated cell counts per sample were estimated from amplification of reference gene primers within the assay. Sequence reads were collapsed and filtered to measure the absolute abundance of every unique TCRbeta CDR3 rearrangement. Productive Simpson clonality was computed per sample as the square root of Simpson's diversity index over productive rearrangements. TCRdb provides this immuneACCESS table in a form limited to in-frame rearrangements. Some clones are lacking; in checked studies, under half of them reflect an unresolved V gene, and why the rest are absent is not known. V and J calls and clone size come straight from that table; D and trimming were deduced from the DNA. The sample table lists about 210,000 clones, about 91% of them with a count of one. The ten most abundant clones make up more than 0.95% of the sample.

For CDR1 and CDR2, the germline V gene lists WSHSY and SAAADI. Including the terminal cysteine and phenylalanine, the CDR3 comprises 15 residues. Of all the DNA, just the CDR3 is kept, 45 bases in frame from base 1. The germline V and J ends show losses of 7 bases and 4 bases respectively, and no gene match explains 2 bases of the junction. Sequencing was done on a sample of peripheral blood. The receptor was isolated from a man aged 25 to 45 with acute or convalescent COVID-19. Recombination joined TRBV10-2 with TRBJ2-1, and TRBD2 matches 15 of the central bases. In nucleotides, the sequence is TGCGCCAGCACCGGACTAGCGGGGGGGTACAATGAGCAGTTCTTC. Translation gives CASTGLAGGYNEQFF.